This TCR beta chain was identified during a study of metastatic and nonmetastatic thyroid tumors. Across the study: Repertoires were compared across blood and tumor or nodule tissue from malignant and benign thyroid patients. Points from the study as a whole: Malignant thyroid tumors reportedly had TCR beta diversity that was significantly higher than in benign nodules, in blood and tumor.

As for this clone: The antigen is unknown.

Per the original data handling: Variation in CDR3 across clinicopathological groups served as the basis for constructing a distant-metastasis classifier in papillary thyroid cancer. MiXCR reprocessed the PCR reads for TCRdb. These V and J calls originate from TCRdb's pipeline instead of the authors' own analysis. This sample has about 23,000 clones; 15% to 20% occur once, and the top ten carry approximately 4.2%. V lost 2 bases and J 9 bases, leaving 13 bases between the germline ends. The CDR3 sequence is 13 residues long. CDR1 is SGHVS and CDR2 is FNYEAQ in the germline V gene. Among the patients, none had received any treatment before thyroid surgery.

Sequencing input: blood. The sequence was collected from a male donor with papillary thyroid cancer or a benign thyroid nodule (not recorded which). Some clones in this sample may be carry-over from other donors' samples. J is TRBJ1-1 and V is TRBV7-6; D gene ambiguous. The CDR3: CASSLIGPQKAFF. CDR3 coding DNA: TGTGCCAGCAGCTTAATAGGCCCACAGAAAGCTTTCTTT.